The T cell receptor beta chain under discussion was sequenced for a study of blood T cell repertoires in COVID-19. The germline V and J ends were trimmed by 3 bases and 1 base, with 15 bases remaining between them. The CDR3 has 16 residues. The V gene's germline CDR1 is MDHEN and CDR2 SYDVKM. Sequenced by immunoSEQ multiplex PCR; TCRdb stores in-frame clones only, minus some. The profile covers roughly 360,000 clones, with more than 75% appearing a single time and approximately 1% taken by the ten largest. This clonotype was obtained from a woman between 25 and 40 years old with acute COVID-19. V and J are TRBV28 and TRBJ1-1, with a tentative D call TRBD1 (6 bases). The sequenced sample was PBMCs or T cells enriched from blood (not recorded which). CDR3 residues: CASSFYAGASNTEAFF. The CDR3 bases are TGTGCCAGCAGTTTTTATGCAGGGGCCTCGAACACTGAAGCTTTCTTT.